In this sample, the clone carrying this TCR beta chain turned up a few times. Its antigen is currently unknown. This sample is part of a study of cytomegalovirus exposure and HLA in healthy donors. Study results and caveats: The investigators catalogued 150 or so TCR beta chains as cytomegalovirus-associated.

Both 60 Vbeta primers and 13 Jbeta primers went into the PCR. Method: immunoSEQ multiplex PCR; TCRdb's copy keeps in-frame clones and lacks some. The data contain about 100,000 clones, about 76% of them singletons. Germline values: CDR1 MNHNS, CDR2 SASEGT. This CDR3 has 13 amino acids. Trimming shortened V by 5 bases and J by 1 base, and 8 bases separated the two germline ends. This rearrangement joins TRBV6-1 to TRBJ1-1; D unresolved. Sequenced material: PBMCs. This receptor was obtained from a woman in her seventies in good health and CMV-seropositive. The DNA of the CDR3 is TGTGCCAGCAGTCTGGAGAGGAACACTGAAGCTTTCTTT. It specifies CASSLERNTEAFF.